The 14 T cell receptor beta chains presented below share a single source sample, sequenced in a study of Graves' ophthalmopathy and Graves' hyperthyroidism. RNA transcripts yielded amplified TCR beta CDR3 regions. First-round RT-PCR with HTBI primers preceded a second-round multiplex PCR. TCRdb re-analysed the multiplex PCR reads in MiXCR, keeping a single row per CDR3 protein. The repertoire holds about 1.1 million distinct CDR3 sequences, with about two fifths as singletons. The sequenced sample was peripheral blood or thyroid tissue (not recorded which). All receptors derive from an adult man with Graves' hyperthyroidism.

On this clonotype itself: A read error is possible here, since a much larger clone lies one base away. This rearrangement joins TRBV14 to TRBJ2-7; no clear D. CDR3 size: 14 residues. V lost 7 bases and J lost 1, with 14 bases in between. CDR1 SGHDN and CDR2 FVKESK come from the germline V gene. Here the CDR3 DNA reads TGTGCCAGCACCAAGTCCGGCGGATCCTACGAGCAGTACTTC. This translates into CASTKSGGSYEQYF. Supplemented by reference TRBV14 and TRBJ2-7, the full variable domain reads EAGVTQFPSHSVIEKGQTVTLRCDPISGHDNLYWYRRVMGKEIKFLLHFVKESKQDESGMPNNRFLAERTGGTYSTLKVQPAELEDSGVYFCASTKSGGSYEQYFGPGTRLTVT.

In DNA form, the CDR3 reads TGCAGCGTTGAGGCACGTTACAATGAGCAGTTCTTC. As protein: CSVEARYNEQFF. The chain carries TRBV29-1 and TRBJ2-5; D gene unclear. The closer fit of TRBJ2-1 to the DNA end suggests the J call may be wrong. The CDR3 sequence is 12 residues long. Per the germline V gene, CDR1 is SQVTM and CDR2 is ANQGSEA.

The sample holds many counts of this clonotype. The V call is TRBV24-1, the J call TRBJ1-1; D uncertain. This CDR3 is built from 13 residues. Deletions cut 0 bases from V and 0 bases from J, with 1 base between. Germline values: CDR1 KGHDR, CDR2 SFDVKD. This CDR3 is CATSDLLNTEAFF. The CDR3 DNA sequence: TGTGCCACCAGTGATTTGTTGAACACTGAAGCTTTCTTT.

V usage is TRBV20-1 and J usage is TRBJ2-2, with TRBD1 as a possible D gene (6 bases). Between the trimmed V and J ends, which lost 0 bases and 3 bases, there was a span of 11 bases. Germline-derived CDR1 and CDR2 are DFQATT and SNEGSKA (reference sequence). CDR3 size: 15 residues. As DNA, the CDR3 is TGCAGTGCTAGAGAGACAGGAGAGGACACCGGGGAGCTGTTTTTT. Protein product: CSARETGEDTGELFF.

This clonotype was counted at least ten times. The rearrangement joins TRBV11-2 to TRBJ2-7; 7 bases map to TRBD1. J gave up 3 bases and V 4 bases, and 12 bases lay outside the gene matches. CDR1 and CDR2 (germline): SGHAT, FQNNGV. The CDR3 is 16 amino acids. Here the CDR3 reads CASSSGTEYKFYEQYF. The DNA of the CDR3 is TGTGCCAGCAGCTCCGGGACAGAGTACAAATTCTACGAGCAGTACTTC.

This clonotype has at least ten counts. This chain uses TRBV9 with TRBJ2-7, with D perhaps assigned TRBD1 or TRBD2 (5 bases each). Germline loops: CDR1 SGDLS, CDR2 YYNGEE. V was cut by 2 bases and J by 5 bases, with 17 bases left in between. This CDR3 is 15 amino acids long. CDR3 coding DNA: TGTGCCAGCAGCGTCTCCGGGACGGGCTCAGACGAGCAGTACTTC. This encodes CASSVSGTGSDEQYF.

This clonotype was found many times. This chain joins TRBV13 and TRBJ2-7, with 7 bases fitting TRBD1. Trimming took 5 bases from V and 2 from J; bases not matched to a gene: 6. This CDR3 spans 14 amino acids. The V gene's germline CDR1 is PRHDT and CDR2 FYEKMQ (reference sequence). The CDR3 is CASSPQGTPYEQYF. CDR3 sequence (DNA): TGTGCCAGCAGCCCACAGGGGACCCCCTACGAGCAGTACTTC.

This clonotype came up a few times. This chain joins TRBV20-1 and TRBJ2-7; 9 bases match TRBD2. J lost 3 bases, V lost 5 bases, and 11 bases had no gene match. The CDR3 loop spans 15 amino acids. CDR1 and CDR2 from the germline V gene are DFQATT and SNEGSKA (reference sequence). The CDR3 nucleotides read TGCAGTGCTCCCTCTCCGACTAGCGGAAGCTACGAGCAGTACTTC. It specifies CSAPSPTSGSYEQYF.

In its sample, this clonotype was seen many times. The rearrangement joins TRBV2 to TRBJ2-7; D perhaps matches TRBD1 (6 bases). Trimming left V 1 base short and J 4 bases short, with 11 bases between. This CDR3 is 14 amino acids long. Germline CDR1 SNHLY, CDR2 FYNNEI. This CDR3 is CASSEVDSRYEQYF. CDR3 DNA: TGTGCCAGCAGTGAAGTGGACAGCCGGTACGAGCAGTACTTC. Full variable domain (rest looked up from reference TRBV2 and TRBJ2-7): EPEVTQTPSHQVTQMGQEVILRCVPISNHLYFYWYRQILGQKVEFLVSFYNNEISEKSEIFDDQFSVERPDGSNFTLKIRSTKLEDSAMYFCASSEVDSRYEQYFGPGTRLTVT.

Here the CDR3 reads CARIGWTGGGGYTF. CDR3 coding DNA: TGTGCCAGGATTGGATGGACAGGGGGCGGTGGCTACACCTTC. The chain recombines TRBV10-3 with TRBJ1-2, with 11 bases that match TRBD1. Trimming took 10 bases from V and 7 from J; bases not matched to a gene: 11. The germline V gene has CDR1 ENHRY and CDR2 SYGVKD. The length of the CDR3 is 14 residues.

The chain joins TRBV6-1 to TRBJ1-5, with D perhaps matching TRBD1 (5 bases). From germline, CDR1 is MNHNS and CDR2 SASEGT. V lost 3 bases and J 6 bases, leaving 18 bases between the germline ends. This CDR3 is 16 amino acids long. The CDR3 sequence is CASSEFAGNVGQPQHF. DNA for the CDR3: TGTGCCAGCAGTGAGTTCGCAGGGAATGTGGGTCAGCCCCAGCATTTT.

Comment on this clonotype: Since a much larger clone is just one base distant, this may be a read error. The rearrangement joins TRBV20-1 to TRBJ1-2; no reliable D call. The V gene's germline CDR1 is DFQATT and CDR2 SNEGSKA (reference sequence). CDR3 size: 14 residues. The CDR3 protein is CSATDGNNNYGHTF. Written as DNA, the CDR3 is TGCAGTGCTACGGACGGAAACAATAACTATGGCCACACCTTC.

The rearrangement links TRBV5-1 to TRBJ1-4; D ambiguous. This CDR3 has 13 amino acids. Germline lookup yields CDR1 SGHRS and CDR2 YFSETQ. V was trimmed by 3 bases and J by 6 bases, leaving 9 bases between them. In DNA form, the CDR3 reads TGCGCCAGCAGCTCCGGGGAGGATGAAAAACTGTTTTTT. Protein sequence: CASSSGEDEKLFF. The whole variable domain, filled in from reference TRBV5-1 and TRBJ1-4, reads KAGVTQTPRYLIKTRGQQVTLSCSPISGHRSVSWYQQTPGQGLQFLFEYFSETQRNKGNFPGRFSGRQFSNSRSEMNVSTLELGDSALYLCASSSGEDEKLFFGSGTQLSVL.

This clonotype was found once. The V gene is TRBV7-6, the J gene TRBJ2-2; D uncertain. The CDR3 covers 12 residues. Per the germline V gene, CDR1 is SGHVS and CDR2 is FNYEAQ. V was trimmed by 6 bases and J by 9 bases, leaving 11 bases between them. The chain's CDR3 is CASSLTIRELFF. The CDR3 coding sequence is TGTGCCAGCAGTTTAACTATCCGGGAGCTGTTTTTT.